The 4 T cell receptor beta chains in this list originate from one sample, sequenced in a study of cytomegalovirus exposure and HLA in healthy donors (TCRdb year 2017). Libraries were prepared through the immunoSEQ multiplex PCR assay. For the multiplex PCR, a mixture combining 60 forward primers for TCR Vbeta segments and 13 reverse primers for TCR Jbeta segments was used. Not all clones reach the TCRdb copy of this immuneACCESS table, which keeps in-frame sequences only. Checked studies attribute under half of the gap to unresolved V genes and leave the rest unexplained. The sample table contains around 190,000 clones; only one count was recorded for 86% of them. The top ten clones comprise around 0.3% of the sample. Sample: PBMCs. All receptors derive from a woman in her 30s in good health and CMV-seronegative.

The chain is built from TRBV5-1 and TRBJ2-2, with TRBD1 as a possible D gene (5 bases). The germline V gene encodes CDR1 SGHRS and CDR2 YFSETQ. This CDR3 contains 15 residues. V gave up 1 base and J gave up 1 base, with 8 bases separating them. CDR3 amino acids: CASSLIGQNTGELFF. CDR3 nucleotide sequence: TGCGCCAGCAGCTTGATCGGACAGAACACCGGGGAGCTGTTTTTT.

The V and J genes are TRBV7-2 and TRBJ2-1; tentatively, D is TRBD1 (6 bases). The germline V gene encodes CDR1 SGHTA and CDR2 FQGNSA. The CDR3 has 13 amino acids. Trimming cost V 2 bases and J 8 bases, with 10 bases left between them. CDR3 nucleotides: TGTGCCAGCAGCTTATCAGGGGAGCATGAGCAGTTCTTC. Its translation: CASSLSGEHEQFF.

This sequence joins TRBV10-3 and TRBJ2-5; TRBD2 aligns across 12 bases. Gene TRBJ2-7 matches the end of the DNA better, so the J call may be wrong. Germline lookup yields CDR1 ENHRY and CDR2 SYGVKD. The CDR3 runs to 15 residues. CDR3 residues: CAISKTSGGSYEQYF. CDR3 nucleotides: TGTGCCATCAGCAAGACTAGCGGGGGATCCTACGAGCAGTACTTC.

CDR3 protein: CASSYGYEQFF. CDR3 bases: TGTGCCAGCAGTTATGGCTATGAGCAGTTCTTC. V gene TRBV25-1 combines with J gene TRBJ2-1; D ambiguous. Between the trimmed V and J ends, which lost 5 bases and 8 bases, there was a span of 7 bases. This CDR3 has 11 residues. Per germline, CDR1 MGHDK and CDR2 SYGVNS.